This T cell receptor beta chain was recorded in a study of blood T cell repertoires in COVID-19. As for the study in general: Specimens from acute and convalescent COVID-19 originated in the United States, Italy and Spain. Sources were T cells, B-cell-depleted T cells, or PBMCs; the material itself was cDNA or gDNA.

CDR1 LGHDT and CDR2 YNNKEL come from the germline V gene (reference sequence). The CDR3 is 14 amino acids. Trimming removed 2 bases at V and 8 bases at J, with 15 bases between. As handled by the study authors: Estimation of nucleated cell counts relied on the amplification of reference gene primers. Data came from immunoSEQ multiplex PCR; TCRdb stores just in-frame clones and leaves some out. Clone size and V and J calls were adopted from that table, with D and trimming inferred from the DNA. The sample consists of about 88,000 clones, around 87% of them appearing once. This clonotype was obtained from a male donor with acute or convalescent COVID-19. J is TRBJ1-2 and V is TRBV3-1 (or the pseudogene TRBV3-2); D possibly corresponds to TRBD1 (5 bases). Sequencing was carried out using peripheral blood. DNA for the CDR3: TGTGCCAGCAGCCAATTCGGCAGGGAGGGCGGCTACACCTTC. It codes for CASSQFGREGGYTF.